The 10 T cell receptor beta chains below come from one sample, sequenced in a study of blood T cell repertoires in COVID-19. Here immunoSEQ multiplex PCR was the method, and the copy in TCRdb shows in-frame clones only, minus some. The sample has more than 65,000 clones; roughly 87% are singletons. Sequencing input: peripheral blood. These receptors were taken from a man between 45 and 60 years old with acute or convalescent COVID-19.

This chain connects TRBV19 to TRBJ2-1; 10 nucleotides match TRBD1. V shed 3 bases, J shed 7 bases, and the junction held 6 bases outside the gene matches. Germline V gives CDR1 LNHDA, CDR2 SQIVND (reference sequence). CDR3 length equals 15 residues. The CDR3 DNA sequence: TGTGCCAGTAGTATTGGGGACAGGGGAAGGAATGAGCAGTTCTTC. This codes for CASSIGDRGRNEQFF.

V usage is TRBV30 and J usage is TRBJ1-1; D might be TRBD1 (5 bases). The CDR3 has 17 amino acids. Deletions cut 3 bases from V and 2 bases from J, with 22 bases between. Germline V CDR1 and CDR2: GTSNPN, SVGIG (reference sequence). CDR3 amino acids: CAWSPTGLGRFNTEAFF. In DNA, the CDR3 is TGTGCCTGGAGCCCAACAGGTTTAGGTCGGTTTAACACTGAAGCTTTCTTT.

For the CDR3, the DNA is TGTGCCAGCAGCTACGAGCGGGGGGGCCAAGAGACCCAGTACTTC. It yields the protein CASSYERGGQETQYF. The chain is built from TRBV7-2 and TRBJ2-5; 10 bases align to TRBD2. This CDR3 contains 15 residues. Trimming removed 4 bases from V and 1 base from J; junction bases left unmatched: 3. Per the germline V gene, CDR1 is SGHTA and CDR2 is FQGNSA.

This clone was seen a single time. The chain is built from TRBV28 and TRBJ2-2; 8 bases are a match to TRBD2. CDR3 size: 16 residues. V was pared by 2 bases and J by 2 bases, with 4 bases of the junction left unmatched. Germline V CDR1 and CDR2: MDHEN, SYDVKM. The DNA for the CDR3 is TGTGCCAGCAGTTTAGATTGGACTAGCAACACCGGGGAGCTGTTTTTT. As protein: CASSLDWTSNTGELFF.

This clone has only one observation. The V call is TRBV30, the J call TRBJ1-4; tentatively, D is TRBD1 (5 bases). With 4 bases removed from V and 4 bases from J, the gap between germline ends came to 19 bases. Per the germline V gene, CDR1 is GTSNPN and CDR2 is SVGIG (reference sequence). This CDR3 has 16 residues. CDR3 DNA: TGTGCCTGGAAACCAGGGTTAGGGAGGATTAATGAAAAACTGTTTTTT. Translating it yields CAWKPGLGRINEKLFF. Based on the CDR3 plus reference TRBV30 and TRBJ1-4, the full variable domain is SQTIHQWPATLVQPVGSPLSLECTVEGTSNPNLYWYRQAAGRGLQLLFYSVGIGQISSEVPQNLSASRPQDRQFILSSKKLLLSDSGFYLCAWKPGLGRINEKLFFGSGTQLSVL.

The chain uses TRBV4-1 and TRBJ2-1; 11 bases map to TRBD1. This CDR3 has 17 residues. CDR1 and CDR2 (germline): MGHRA, YSYEKL. The trim removed 4 bases at V and 3 bases at J, leaving 8 bases unmatched. CDR3 loop: CASSPEGQGEHYNEQFF. For the CDR3, the DNA is TGCGCCAGCAGCCCCGAGGGACAGGGGGAACACTACAATGAGCAGTTCTTC.

The chain carries TRBV9 and TRBJ1-4; weak D call: TRBD1 (6 bases). Deletions cut 2 bases from V and 3 bases from J, with 8 bases between. This CDR3 comprises 14 residues. Germline CDR1 and CDR2: SGDLS and YYNGEE. CDR3: CASSVAGANEKLFF. Written as DNA, the CDR3 is TGTGCCAGCAGCGTGGCAGGGGCTAATGAAAAACTGTTTTTT.

The gene calls are TRBV5-4 and TRBJ1-2; 9 bases line up with TRBD1. Unmatched junction bases numbered 6, after V lost 4 bases and J lost 8 bases. Germline loops: CDR1 SGHNT, CDR2 YYREEE (reference sequence). CDR3 length equals 13 residues. The CDR3 spells CASSGDRGGGYTF. CDR3 in DNA: TGTGCCAGCAGCGGAGACAGGGGGGGCGGCTACACCTTC.

The chain is built from TRBV19 and TRBJ1-1; D may be TRBD1 (5 bases). V dropped 1 base and J dropped 11 bases, with 11 bases sitting between them. The V gene's germline CDR1 is LNHDA and CDR2 SQIVND (reference sequence). CDR3 size: 12 residues. In DNA form, the CDR3 reads TGTGCCAGTAGTATAGGGGGCTTGTCGGCTTTCTTT. Protein product: CASSIGGLSAFF. The entire variable domain, with the rest obtained from reference TRBV19 and TRBJ1-1, is as follows: DGGITQSPKYLFRKEGQNVTLSCEQNLNHDAMYWYRQDPGQGLRLIYYSQIVNDFQKGDIAEGYSVSREKKESFPLTVTSAQKNPTAFYLCASSIGGLSAFFGQGTRLTVV.

The V and J genes are TRBV15 and TRBJ1-1, with 7 bases aligning to TRBD1. The CDR3 totals 15 residues. The V and J ends lost 1 base and 0 bases, in that order; junction bases with no gene match: 2. Germline V CDR1 and CDR2: LNHNV, YYDKDF (reference sequence). CDR3 region: CATSRGGQLNTEAFF. As DNA, the CDR3 is TGTGCCACCAGCAGAGGGGGACAGCTGAACACTGAAGCTTTCTTT. The full variable domain, its missing parts supplied by reference TRBV15 and TRBJ1-1, is DAMVIQNPRYQVTQFGKPVTLSCSQTLNHNVMYWYQQKSSQAPKLLFHYYDKDFNNEADTPDNFQSRRPNTSFCFLDIRSPGLGDTAMYLCATSRGGQLNTEAFFGQGTRLTVV.